Listed below are T cell receptor beta chains from one sample, sequenced in a study of cytomegalovirus exposure and HLA in healthy donors. TCRdb's table, derived via immunoSEQ multiplex PCR, lists solely in-frame clones and lacks some. The profile shows some 200,000 clones, more than 80% of them singletons. The sample taken for sequencing was PBMCs. These receptor sequences come from a woman in her 50s in good health and CMV-seropositive. CDR3s include the opening cysteine and the closing phenylalanine or tryptophan. The order of the fields is V gene, clone size, J gene, D gene, CDR3 DNA, CDR3 protein. D genes are given only for firm matches. Clone sizes are given selectively: once, few, many, or a class where the clone is expanded.

TRBV7-9	-	TRBJ1-2	-	TGTGCCAGCAGCTTACCAGGCTATGGCTACACCTTC	CASSLPGYGYTF
TRBV6-1	-	TRBJ1-4	-	TGTGCCAGCAGTGAAGCGTTAGGGGCTACTAATGAAAAACTGTTTTTT	CASSEALGATNEKLFF
TRBV5-5	-	TRBJ2-7	TRBD1	TGTGCCAGCAGCTCGGGACAGGGGGTAACCTACGAGCAGTACTTC	CASSSGQGVTYEQYF
TRBV5-1	-	TRBJ2-5	-	TGCGCCAGCAGCGAGCAGACTACCCTCCAAGAGACCCAGTACTTC	CASSEQTTLQETQYF
TRBV5-1	-	TRBJ2-3	TRBD1	TGCGCCAGCAGCTTAGGACAGGGTGGCACAGATACGCAGTATTTT	CASSLGQGGTDTQYF
TRBV7-8	-	TRBJ2-7	TRBD1	TGTGCCAGCAGCTTTGGACAGGGCTACGAGCAGTACTTC	CASSFGQGYEQYF
TRBV19	-	TRBJ2-2	TRBD1	TGTGCCAGTAGTACGCAGACAGGGGGCGACACCGGGGAGCTGTTTTTT	CASSTQTGGDTGELFF
TRBV4-1	-	TRBJ2-7	-	TGCGCCAGCAGCCAAGACCGGAACAGCAACTACGAGCAGTACTTC	CASSQDRNSNYEQYF
TRBV28	once	TRBJ2-3	-	TGTGCCAGCAGTTTCGTGCCCGGGACATTTAGCACAGATACGCAGTATTTT	CASSFVPGTFSTDTQYF
TRBV29-1	-	TRBJ1-1	-	TGCAGCGTTGCCGGGGGGAACACTGAAGCTTTCTTT	CSVAGGNTEAFF
TRBV6-1	-	TRBJ2-1	TRBD1	TGTGCCAGCAGGCAGAACAGGGGGCTAACAGGTGAGCAGTTCTTC	CASRQNRGLTGEQFF
TRBV4-1	-	TRBJ2-7	-	TGCGCCAGCAGCCAAGATGAGGTAGAGCAGTACTTC	CASSQDEVEQYF
TRBV7-6	-	TRBJ2-7	TRBD1	TGTGCCAGCAGCCGACAGGGGGCGGGGGGCTTCTACGAGCAGTACTTC	CASSRQGAGGFYEQYF
TRBV4-1	few	TRBJ1-3	-	TGCGCCAGCAGCCCCCGGCAGGGGGGAAACACCATATATTTT	CASSPRQGGNTIYF
TRBV2	-	TRBJ2-5	TRBD1	TGTGCCAGCACAACAGGGGCGGGAGAGACCCAGTACTTC	CASTTGAGETQYF
TRBV6-5	once	TRBJ2-1	-	TGTGCCAGCAGCTACACTTGGGGGGACGAGCAGTTCTTC	CASSYTWGDEQFF
TRBV7-8	-	TRBJ1-2	-	TGTGCCAGCAGCTTAGGCAGGCTCGATTTCTATGGCTACACCTTC	CASSLGRLDFYGYTF
TRBV18	-	TRBJ2-1	-	TGTGCCAGCTCACCACCGGTTAGAAATGAGCGGTTCTTC	CASSPPVRNERFF
TRBV5-4	-	TRBJ2-7	TRBD1	TGTGCCAGCAGCGACAGGGTATTTCACGAGCAGTACTTC	CASSDRVFHEQYF
TRBV28	-	TRBJ1-2	TRBD1	TGTGCCAGCGGGGACAGGGGGTCCTTCTATGGCTACACCTTC	CASGDRGSFYGYTF
TRBV6-5	few	TRBJ2-7	TRBD2	TGTGCCAGCAGTCCTGTGGCGGGGGTTGAGCAGTACTTC	CASSPVAGVEQYF
TRBV7-8	-	TRBJ2-7	-	TGTGCCAGCAGCTCGTCAGGGATACTACACGAGCAGTACTTC	CASSSSGILHEQYF
TRBV18	-	TRBJ1-6	-	TGTGCCAGCTCACCCGACAGGAATAATTCACCCCCCCACTTT	CASSPDRNNSPPHF
TRBV7-6	-	TRBJ2-7	TRBD2	TGTGCCAGCAGCTTAGTCTCCGGGGGGGCGGGCGAGCAGTACTTC	CASSLVSGGAGEQYF
TRBV6-5	-	TRBJ2-7	-	TGTGCCAGCAGTGAATCGAGAACCGAGCAGTACTTC	CASSESRTEQYF
TRBV5-6	-	TRBJ2-3	TRBD2	TGTGCCAGCAGCAAGCGGGGGAGCACAGATACGCAGTATTTT	CASSKRGSTDTQYF
TRBV2	-	TRBJ1-5	-	TGTGCCAGCAGTGGACAGACAGGCGGGGGTCAGCCCCAGCATTTT	CASSGQTGGGQPQHF
TRBV6-6	-	TRBJ2-5	-	TGTGCCACTACCGGACAGGAGACCCAGTACTTC	CATTGQETQYF
TRBV4-1	-	TRBJ2-7	TRBD2	TGTGCCAGCAGCCAAGAGGATAGCGGGGGGAGGTACGAGCAGTACTTC	CASSQEDSGGRYEQYF
TRBV7-9	-	TRBJ1-1	TRBD1	TGTGCCAGCAGCTTAATGCTACAGGGGGAGACTGAAGCTTTCTTT	CASSLMLQGETEAFF
TRBV7-2	-	TRBJ1-3	-	TGTGCCAGCAGCTTAGCGGGAGGGGCCGGTGGAAACACCATATATTTT	CASSLAGGAGGNTIYF
TRBV11-3	-	TRBJ2-7	TRBD2	TGTGCCAGCAGCTTAGGCCCAGGACTAGCCTACGAGCAGTACTTC	CASSLGPGLAYEQYF
TRBV6-1	-	TRBJ1-2	-	TGTGCCAGCAGTTCCGGGACTCAAGAGGGCTACACCTTC	CASSSGTQEGYTF
TRBV4-3	once	TRBJ1-2	-	TGCGCCAGCAGCCAAGAACCGGTCCCCTATGGCTACACCTTC	CASSQEPVPYGYTF
TRBV19	-	TRBJ2-4	-	TGTGCCAGTAGTATAGGCGGGCTACTAGCCAAAAACATTCAGTACTTC	CASSIGGLLAKNIQYF
TRBV28	once	TRBJ2-7	-	TGTGCCAGCAGTTTAAGGGGGTTAGAGCAGTACTTC	CASSLRGLEQYF
TRBV4-1	-	TRBJ1-4	TRBD1	TGCGCCAGCAGCCAAGATCGGCCCAGGGGGACTAATGAAAAACTGTTTTTT	CASSQDRPRGTNEKLFF
TRBV11-2	-	TRBJ2-3	-	TGTGCCAGCAGCCCGGGAAACAGAGAGCCTAGCACAGATACGCAGTATTTT	CASSPGNREPSTDTQYF
TRBV7-2	-	TRBJ1-2	-	TGTGCCAGCAACCGAGGGGGTGGGGATGGCTACACCTTC	CASNRGGGDGYTF
TRBV6-1	-	TRBJ2-1	-	TGTGCCAGCAGTGAACTCTCAGGGGACTACAATGAGCAGTTCTTC	CASSELSGDYNEQFF
TRBV19	-	TRBJ1-4	TRBD1	TGTGCCAGCCAAAAGGGACAGACTGCGGAAAAACTGTTTTTT	CASQKGQTAEKLFF
TRBV5-8	-	TRBJ2-5	TRBD2	TGTGCCAGCAGCTTGAGACCGGGCCTTAGCGGGGCCGGAGGCGGGACCCAGTACTTC	CASSLRPGLSGAGGGTQYF
TRBV7-2	-	TRBJ1-1	-	TGTGCCAGCAGCTTATTTCAGGGAACCACTGAAGCTTTCTTT	CASSLFQGTTEAFF
TRBV2	-	TRBJ2-7	TRBD2	TGTGCCAGCAGTGAAGCGCTTAGGCTAGCGGTCTTC	CASSEALRLAVF
TRBV7-9	-	TRBJ2-3	-	TGTGCCAGCAGCTTAGGGGGCGGTGGAGATACGCAGTATTTT	CASSLGGGGDTQYF
TRBV6-5	-	TRBJ2-1	-	TGTGCCAGCAGTATGGGGGGTTGGGATGAGCAGTTCTTC	CASSMGGWDEQFF
TRBV27	-	TRBJ2-3	-	TGTGCCAGCGGGACTTTCCCCACAGATACGCAGTATTTT	CASGTFPTDTQYF